These 24 T cell receptor beta chains were sequenced from one sample in a study of cytomegalovirus exposure and HLA in healthy donors. This PCR relied on a set of 60 Vbeta primers and 13 Jbeta primers. Measured with immunoSEQ multiplex PCR; TCRdb has only the in-frame clones, and not every one. The sample includes about 110,000 clones, less than 85% seen only once; the top ten take around an eighth. Source material: PBMCs. The source of these receptors is a man aged 25-45 years in good health and CMV-seropositive.

The gene calls are TRBV11-2 and TRBJ1-1; 7 bases align to TRBD1. Germline CDR1 SGHAT, CDR2 FQNNGV. Trimming removed 5 bases from V and 4 bases from J; junction bases left unmatched: 7. CDR3 size: 14 residues. CDR3 sequence: CASSPTGWGTEAFF. The CDR3 nucleotides read TGTGCCAGCAGCCCGACAGGGTGGGGCACTGAAGCTTTCTTT.

The chain couples TRBV29-1 to TRBJ2-1; 10 bases agree with TRBD2. Germline V gene data show CDR1 as SQVTM and CDR2 as ANQGSEA. The CDR3 extends over 15 amino acids. V was clipped by 6 bases and J by 3 bases; unmatched bases: 8. The CDR3 DNA reads TGCAGCGTCGCTAGGGCTAGCGGGGGCTACAATGAGCAGTTCTTC. Translation: CSVARASGGYNEQFF.

This chain connects TRBV7-2 to TRBJ2-1, with 9 nucleotides matching TRBD1. CDR3 size: 17 residues. CDR1 is SGHTA, CDR2 FQGNSA, per germline. V lost 5 bases, J lost 7 bases, and 15 bases stayed unmatched. The DNA of the CDR3 is TGTGCCAGCAGCCCAACCTCCGGGACAGGGCCTTATAATGAGCAGTTCTTC. Protein: CASSPTSGTGPYNEQFF.

This clone was found once. V usage is TRBV9 and J usage is TRBJ2-5, with 8 bases lining up with TRBD2. There are 17 residues in the CDR3. With 1 base clipped from V and 1 base from J, the junction kept 9 bases outside the gene matches. The V gene's germline CDR1 is SGDLS and CDR2 YYNGEE. CDR3 sequence reads: CASSVTGSGVIQETQYF. The CDR3 DNA is TGTGCCAGCAGCGTAACGGGTAGCGGGGTAATCCAAGAGACCCAGTACTTC.

The chain couples TRBV4-3 to TRBJ2-3; TRBD2 matches 12 bases. The CDR3 sequence is 15 residues long. The ends lost 1 base at V and 5 bases at J; junction bases unmatched: 1. Looked up from germline, CDR1 is LGHNA and CDR2 is YSLEER. For the CDR3, the DNA is TGCGCCAGCAGCCAAGGGACTAGCGGGGTAGATACGCAGTATTTT. Protein: CASSQGTSGVDTQYF.

The chain recombines TRBV6-1 with TRBJ1-1; D possibly corresponds to TRBD1 (5 bases). The CDR3 loop spans 14 amino acids. The V gene's germline CDR1 is MNHNS and CDR2 SASEGT. The V gene lost 6 bases and the J gene lost 3 bases, with 14 bases spanning the gap. CDR3 DNA sequence: TGTGCCAGCAGCGGCCACGGGGGGGACACTGAAGCTTTCTTT. It translates to CASSGHGGDTEAFF.

V and J are TRBV6-6 and TRBJ2-5, with 11 bases lining up with TRBD2. Germline values: CDR1 MNHNY, CDR2 SVGAGI (reference sequence). The junction had 4 bases not matched to a gene; V was cut back by 6 bases and J by 4 bases. This CDR3 comprises 14 residues. The CDR3 region is CASSSTSGAETQYF. As DNA, the CDR3 is TGTGCCAGCAGCTCGACTAGCGGGGCAGAGACCCAGTACTTC.

V usage is TRBV10-3 and J usage is TRBJ2-3; D ambiguous. Per germline, CDR1 ENHRY and CDR2 SYGVKD. This CDR3 has 14 residues. Trimming pared 4 bases from V and 0 bases from J, leaving 8 bases between. The CDR3 reads CAISVKASTDTQYF. DNA of the CDR3: TGTGCCATCAGTGTGAAAGCTAGCACAGATACGCAGTATTTT.

The chain uses TRBV9 and TRBJ2-3; 12 bases agree with TRBD2. The CDR3 is made up of 15 amino acids. Germline-derived CDR1 and CDR2 are SGDLS and YYNGEE. With V trimmed by 7 bases and J by 2 bases, 5 bases remained unmatched. CDR3 region: CASGLAGGLTDTQYF. DNA for the CDR3: TGTGCCAGCGGGCTAGCGGGGGGGCTCACAGATACGCAGTATTTT.

V is TRBV27 and J is TRBJ2-5, with 9 bases fitting TRBD1. The junction had 4 bases not matched to a gene; V was cut back by 6 bases and J by 5 bases. The CDR3 contains 13 residues. Germline V gene lookup returns CDR1 MNHEY and CDR2 SMNVEV (reference sequence). The CDR3 bases are TGTGCCAGCAGACAGGGGGCAGGGGAGACCCAGTACTTC. It specifies CASRQGAGETQYF.

The chain combines TRBV5-1 with TRBJ2-1, with 7 nucleotides matching TRBD2. V was pared by 3 bases and J by 0 bases, with 3 bases of the junction left unmatched. Germline-derived CDR1 and CDR2 are SGHRS and YFSETQ. The CDR3 runs 15 residues. The CDR3 DNA is TGCGCCAGCAGCTCGGGACTAAACTCCTACAATGAGCAGTTCTTC. The encoded protein is CASSSGLNSYNEQFF.

V usage is TRBV15 and J usage is TRBJ2-1; TRBD1 matches at 9 bases. Germline V gene lookup returns CDR1 LNHNV and CDR2 YYDKDF (reference sequence). The CDR3 spans 15 residues. Trimming cost V 0 bases and J 6 bases; bases outside gene matches: 3. The CDR3 loop is CATSRDMGQGNEQFF. The CDR3 DNA follows: TGTGCCACCAGCAGAGATATGGGACAGGGCAATGAGCAGTTCTTC.

This clone was detected once. This chain's CDR3 is CASSQRGGPGDTQYF. In nucleotides, the CDR3 is TGTGCCAGCAGTCAACGCGGGGGGCCGGGCGATACGCAGTATTTT. The V gene is TRBV28, the J gene TRBJ2-3; 8 positions agree with TRBD2. Per germline, CDR1 MDHEN and CDR2 SYDVKM. Trimming took 5 bases from V and 6 from J; bases not matched to a gene: 10. The CDR3 runs to 15 residues.

This clone was detected only once. V usage is TRBV30 and J usage is TRBJ2-3, with a weak D call TRBD2 (6 bases). CDR3 length: 14 residues. In germline, CDR1 is GTSNPN, CDR2 SVGIG (reference sequence). V lost 2 bases to trimming and J lost 4 bases, with 13 bases between them. In DNA form, the CDR3 reads TGTGCCTGGAGTCGTACGGGGGTGGCAGATACGCAGTATTTT. Translation: CAWSRTGVADTQYF.

The V gene is TRBV9, the J gene TRBJ2-5, with D perhaps matching TRBD2 (7 bases). Per the germline V gene, CDR1 is SGDLS and CDR2 is YYNGEE. This CDR3 contains 14 residues. V was clipped by 3 bases and J by 5 bases, with 14 bases between them. The CDR3 sequence is CASSEPGGQETQYF. DNA of the CDR3: TGTGCCAGCAGCGAACCGGGGGGCCAGGAGACCCAGTACTTC. Drawing the rest from reference TRBV9 and TRBJ2-5, the complete variable domain is DSGVTQTPKHLITATGQRVTLRCSPRSGDLSVYWYQQSLDQGLQFLIQYYNGEERAKGNILERFSAQQFPDLHSELNLSSLELGDSALYFCASSEPGGQETQYFGPGTRLLVL.

The chain is built from TRBV5-1 and TRBJ2-7; TRBD2 matches at 12 bases. This CDR3 is 16 amino acids long. V lost 3 bases, J lost 4 bases, and 8 bases stayed unmatched. In germline, CDR1 is SGHRS, CDR2 YFSETQ. The CDR3 bases are TGCGCCAGCAGCTCAGGCCTGGGACTAGCGGGTTACGAGCAGTACTTC. Amino acids: CASSSGLGLAGYEQYF.

The chain carries TRBV7-8 and TRBJ1-1; D is possibly TRBD1 (5 bases). The germline CDR1 and CDR2 sequences are SGHVS and FQNEAQ. The CDR3 runs 17 residues. The ends were cut back, 2 bases at V and 4 bases at J, with 20 bases in the middle. The CDR3 protein is CASSLTLPGGGSTEAFF. The CDR3 DNA reads TGTGCCAGCAGCTTAACCCTACCCGGGGGGGGGAGCACTGAAGCTTTCTTT.

The rearrangement joins TRBV19 to TRBJ2-5; 7 nucleotides match TRBD1. CDR3 length: 15 residues. Germline values: CDR1 LNHDA, CDR2 SQIVND (reference sequence). V was pared by 4 bases and J by 2 bases, with 7 bases of the junction left unmatched. The CDR3, as DNA: TGTGCCAGTAGTAAAAGGACAGGTTGGCAAGAGACCCAGTACTTC. It codes for CASSKRTGWQETQYF.

The chain joins TRBV2 to TRBJ2-5; D is possibly TRBD2 (7 bases). With the DNA end fitting TRBJ2-7 better, the J assignment may be wrong. Looked up from germline, CDR1 is SNHLY and CDR2 is FYNNEI. CDR3 length: 12 residues. CDR3 DNA sequence: TGTGCTCGGGGGGACAACTCCTACGAGCAGTACTTC. Its translation: CARGDNSYEQYF.

The chain is built from TRBV7-2 and TRBJ1-4; a possible D gene is TRBD1 (6 bases). CDR3 size: 18 residues. In germline, CDR1 is SGHTA, CDR2 FQGNSA. With 1 base removed from V and 8 bases from J, the gap between germline ends came to 23 bases. As DNA, the CDR3 is TGTGCCAGCAGCTTAGAGCCCGGGACACCCGTCAGAGGCGAAAAACTGTTTTTT. This translates into CASSLEPGTPVRGEKLFF. Full variable domain (remainder filled in from reference TRBV7-2 and TRBJ1-4): GAGVSQSPSNKVTEKGKDVELRCDPISGHTALYWYRQSLGQGLEFLIYFQGNSAPDKSGLPSDRFSAERTGGSVSTLTIQRTQQEDSAVYLCASSLEPGTPVRGEKLFFGSGTQLSVL.

A few counts support this clone. The CDR3 is CASSATSGYSSTDTQYF. CDR3 DNA sequence: TGTGCCAGCAGCGCGACTAGCGGGTACTCTAGCACAGATACGCAGTATTTT. This rearrangement joins TRBV7-3 to TRBJ2-3; 10 bases align to TRBD2. CDR1 and CDR2 from the germline V gene are SGHTA and FQGTGA. After removal of 5 bases from V and 0 bases from J, the junction contained 8 bases not matched to a gene. The CDR3 consists of 17 residues.

This chain links TRBV7-9 with TRBJ1-1; maybe TRBD1 (6 bases). The CDR3 sequence is 14 residues long. The germline gives CDR1 SEHNR, CDR2 FQNEAQ (reference sequence). The ends were cut back, 5 bases at V and 1 base at J, with 11 bases in the middle. CDR3 residues: CASSGGGGNTEAFF. Here the CDR3 DNA reads TGTGCCAGCAGCGGGGGCGGCGGGAACACTGAAGCTTTCTTT.

The genes are TRBV15 and TRBJ1-1; TRBD1 matches 7 bases. V lost 1 base and J lost 0; bases outside the gene matches: 11. CDR3 length equals 18 residues. The V gene's germline CDR1 is LNHNV and CDR2 YYDKDF (reference sequence). Written as DNA, the CDR3 is TGTGCCACCAGCAGAGCCAAGGGACAGAGCCACATGAACACTGAAGCTTTCTTT. Translating gives CATSRAKGQSHMNTEAFF.

As concerns this clone: Germline is not matched at one junction end, which may reflect a read error. Other DNA sequences in the sample encode the same CDR3. The chain carries TRBV7-2 and TRBJ1-1; D is unresolved. This CDR3 is 13 amino acids long. The germline CDR1 and CDR2 sequences are SGHTA and FQGNSA. The CDR3 bases are TGCGCCAGCAGCTTAGAGCGCGCTGGGGAAGCTTTCTTT. Protein: CASSLERAGEAFF.